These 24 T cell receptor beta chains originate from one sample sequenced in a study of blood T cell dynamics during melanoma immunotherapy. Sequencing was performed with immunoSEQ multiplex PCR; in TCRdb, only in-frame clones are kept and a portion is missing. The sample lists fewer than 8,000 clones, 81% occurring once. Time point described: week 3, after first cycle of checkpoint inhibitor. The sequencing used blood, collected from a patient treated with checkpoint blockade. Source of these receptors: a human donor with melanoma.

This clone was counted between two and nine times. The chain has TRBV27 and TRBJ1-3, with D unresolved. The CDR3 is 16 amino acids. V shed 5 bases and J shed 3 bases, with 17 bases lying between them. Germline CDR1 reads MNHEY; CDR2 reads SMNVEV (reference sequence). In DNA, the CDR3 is TGTGCCAGCAGTCCCTACCGGGCTTCCAGTGGAAACACCATATATTTT. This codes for CASSPYRASSGNTIYF.

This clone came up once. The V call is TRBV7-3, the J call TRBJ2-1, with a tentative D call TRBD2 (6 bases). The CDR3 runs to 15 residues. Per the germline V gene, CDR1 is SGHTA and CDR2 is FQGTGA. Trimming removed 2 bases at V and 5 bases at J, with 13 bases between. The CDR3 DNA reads TGTGCCAGCAGCTTACGGGGGTTACTAGACAATGAGCAGTTCTTC. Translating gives CASSLRGLLDNEQFF.

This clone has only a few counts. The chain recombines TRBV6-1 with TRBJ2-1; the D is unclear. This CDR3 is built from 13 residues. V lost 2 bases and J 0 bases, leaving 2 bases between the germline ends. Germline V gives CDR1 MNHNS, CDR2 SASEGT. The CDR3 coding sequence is TGTGCCAGCAGTGAATTCTCCTACAATGAGCAGTTCTTC. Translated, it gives CASSEFSYNEQFF.

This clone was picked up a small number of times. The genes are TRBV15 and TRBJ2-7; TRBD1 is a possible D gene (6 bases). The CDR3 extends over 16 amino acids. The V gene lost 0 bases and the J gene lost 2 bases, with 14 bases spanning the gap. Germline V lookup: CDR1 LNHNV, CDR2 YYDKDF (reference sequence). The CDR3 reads CATSRDYGTIAYEQYF. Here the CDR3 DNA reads TGTGCCACCAGCAGAGATTACGGGACAATCGCCTACGAGCAGTACTTC. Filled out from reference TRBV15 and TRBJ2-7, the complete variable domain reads DAMVIQNPRYQVTQFGKPVTLSCSQTLNHNVMYWYQQKSSQAPKLLFHYYDKDFNNEADTPDNFQSRRPNTSFCFLDIRSPGLGDTAMYLCATSRDYGTIAYEQYFGPGTRLTVT.

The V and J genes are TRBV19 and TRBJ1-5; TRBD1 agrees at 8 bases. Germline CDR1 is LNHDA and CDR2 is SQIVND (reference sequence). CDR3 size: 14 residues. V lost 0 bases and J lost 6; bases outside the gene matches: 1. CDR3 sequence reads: CASSIEQGVQPQHF. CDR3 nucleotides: TGTGCCAGTAGTATAGAACAGGGGGTTCAGCCCCAGCATTTT.

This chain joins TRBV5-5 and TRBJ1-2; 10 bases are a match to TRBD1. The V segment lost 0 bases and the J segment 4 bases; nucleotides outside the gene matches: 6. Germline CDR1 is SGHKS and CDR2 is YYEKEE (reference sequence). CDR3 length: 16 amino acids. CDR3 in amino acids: CASSLEWTGGSYGYTF. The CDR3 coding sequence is TGTGCCAGCAGCTTGGAGTGGACAGGGGGTAGCTATGGCTACACCTTC.

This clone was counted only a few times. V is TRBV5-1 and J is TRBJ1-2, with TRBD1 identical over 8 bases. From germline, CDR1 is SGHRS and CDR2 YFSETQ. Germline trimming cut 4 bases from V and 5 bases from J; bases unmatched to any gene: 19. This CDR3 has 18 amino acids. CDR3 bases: TGCGCCAGCAGCCGGAGTCTCTTAAACCGGACAGGGTGGTATGGCTACACCTTC. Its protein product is CASSRSLLNRTGWYGYTF.

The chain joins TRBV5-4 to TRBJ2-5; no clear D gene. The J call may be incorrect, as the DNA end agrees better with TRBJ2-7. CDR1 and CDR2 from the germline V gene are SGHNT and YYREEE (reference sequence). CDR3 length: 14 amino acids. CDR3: CASSSLQSPYEQYF. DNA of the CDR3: TGTGCCAGCAGCTCCCTCCAAAGCCCCTACGAGCAGTACTTC.

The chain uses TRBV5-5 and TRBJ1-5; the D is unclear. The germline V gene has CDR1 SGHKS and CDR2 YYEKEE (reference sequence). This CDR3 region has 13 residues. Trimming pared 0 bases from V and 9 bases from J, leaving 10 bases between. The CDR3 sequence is CASSLGPEGPQHF. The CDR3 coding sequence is TGTGCCAGCAGCTTGGGGCCCGAGGGGCCCCAGCATTTT.

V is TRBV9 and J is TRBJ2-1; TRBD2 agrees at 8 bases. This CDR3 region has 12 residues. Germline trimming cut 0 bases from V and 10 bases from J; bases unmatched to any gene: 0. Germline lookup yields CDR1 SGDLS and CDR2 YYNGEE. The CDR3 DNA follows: TGTGCCAGCAGCGTAGGCGGGGGGGAGCAGTTCTTC. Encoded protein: CASSVGGGEQFF.

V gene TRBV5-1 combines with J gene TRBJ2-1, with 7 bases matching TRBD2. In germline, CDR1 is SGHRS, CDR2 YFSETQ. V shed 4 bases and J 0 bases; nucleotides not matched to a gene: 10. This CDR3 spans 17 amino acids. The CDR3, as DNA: TGCGCCAGCAGCCCGTTGGTGGGAGGGAGCTCCTACAATGAGCAGTTCTTC. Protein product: CASSPLVGGSSYNEQFF.

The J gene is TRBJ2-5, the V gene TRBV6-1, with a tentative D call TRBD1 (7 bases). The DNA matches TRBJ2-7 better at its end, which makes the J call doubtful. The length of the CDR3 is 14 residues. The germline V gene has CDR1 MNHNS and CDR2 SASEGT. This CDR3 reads CASSSQGGQSEQYF. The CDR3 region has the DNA TGTGCCAGCAGTTCTCAGGGGGGACAGTCCGAGCAGTACTTC.

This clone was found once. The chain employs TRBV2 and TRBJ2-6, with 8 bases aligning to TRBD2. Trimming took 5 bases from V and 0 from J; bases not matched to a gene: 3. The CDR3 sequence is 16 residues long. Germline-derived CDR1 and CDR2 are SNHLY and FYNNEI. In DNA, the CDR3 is TGTGCCAGCAGTTACGGGGGGGTCTCTGGGGCCAACGTCCTGACTTTC. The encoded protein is CASSYGGVSGANVLTF.

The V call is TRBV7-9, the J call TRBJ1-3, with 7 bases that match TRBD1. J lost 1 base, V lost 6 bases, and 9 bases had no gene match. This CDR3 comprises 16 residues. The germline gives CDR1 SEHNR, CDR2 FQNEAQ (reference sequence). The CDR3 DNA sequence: TGTGCCAGCAGTTCTATGCGGGACAGTTCTGGAAACACCATATATTTT. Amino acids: CASSSMRDSSGNTIYF.

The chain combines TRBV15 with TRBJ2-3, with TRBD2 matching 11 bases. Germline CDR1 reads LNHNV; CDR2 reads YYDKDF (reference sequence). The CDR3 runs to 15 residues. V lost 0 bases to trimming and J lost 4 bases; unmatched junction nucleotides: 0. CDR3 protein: CATSRDSGGADTQYF. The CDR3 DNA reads TGTGCCACCAGCAGAGATAGCGGGGGGGCAGATACGCAGTATTTT.

The CDR3 coding sequence is TGTGCCAGCTCACCACTTAGCGGAGTCTTCAATGAGCAGTTCTTC. Protein sequence: CASSPLSGVFNEQFF. The chain combines TRBV18 with TRBJ2-1, with a possible D match to TRBD2 (6 bases). The CDR3 covers 15 residues. The germline V and J ends were trimmed by 1 base and 6 bases, with 13 bases remaining between them. Germline CDR1 reads KGHSH; CDR2 reads LQKENI.

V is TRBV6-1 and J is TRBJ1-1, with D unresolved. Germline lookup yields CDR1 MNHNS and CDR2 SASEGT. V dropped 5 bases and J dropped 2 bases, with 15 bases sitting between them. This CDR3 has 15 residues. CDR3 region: CASSLQTRANTEAFF. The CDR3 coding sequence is TGTGCCAGCAGTCTTCAGACGAGGGCCAACACTGAAGCTTTCTTT.

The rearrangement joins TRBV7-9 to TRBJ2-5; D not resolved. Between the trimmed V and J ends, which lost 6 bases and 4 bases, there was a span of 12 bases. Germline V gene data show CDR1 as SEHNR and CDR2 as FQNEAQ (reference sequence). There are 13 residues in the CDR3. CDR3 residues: CASRSSPGETQYF. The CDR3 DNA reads TGTGCCAGCAGGAGCAGCCCGGGAGAGACCCAGTACTTC.

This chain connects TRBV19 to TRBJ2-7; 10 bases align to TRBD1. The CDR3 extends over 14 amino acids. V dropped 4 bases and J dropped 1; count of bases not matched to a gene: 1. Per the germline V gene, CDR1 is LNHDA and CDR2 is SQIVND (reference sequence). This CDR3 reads CASSRQGASYEQYF. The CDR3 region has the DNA TGTGCCAGTAGTAGACAGGGGGCGTCCTACGAGCAGTACTTC.

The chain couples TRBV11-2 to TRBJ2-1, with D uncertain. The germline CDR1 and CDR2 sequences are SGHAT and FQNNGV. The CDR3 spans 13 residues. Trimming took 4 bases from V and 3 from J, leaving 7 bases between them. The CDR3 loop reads CASSYVVYNEQFF. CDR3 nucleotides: TGTGCCAGCAGCTACGTCGTCTACAATGAGCAGTTCTTC.

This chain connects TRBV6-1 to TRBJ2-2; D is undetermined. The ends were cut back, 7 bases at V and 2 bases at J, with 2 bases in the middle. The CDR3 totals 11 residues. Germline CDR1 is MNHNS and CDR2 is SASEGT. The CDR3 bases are TGTGCCAGCACTAACACCGGGGAGCTGTTTTTT. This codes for CASTNTGELFF.

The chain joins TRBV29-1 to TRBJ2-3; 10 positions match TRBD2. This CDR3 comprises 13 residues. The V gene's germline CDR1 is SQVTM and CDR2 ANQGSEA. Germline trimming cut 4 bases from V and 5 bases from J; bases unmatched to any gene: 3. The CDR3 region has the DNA TGCAGCGTTGTAGCGGGGGGCAAAGATACGCAGTATTTT. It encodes CSVVAGGKDTQYF.

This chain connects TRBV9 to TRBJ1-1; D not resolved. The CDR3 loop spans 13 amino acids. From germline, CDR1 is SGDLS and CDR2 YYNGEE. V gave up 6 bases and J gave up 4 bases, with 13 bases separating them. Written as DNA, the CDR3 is TGTGCCAGCACTAGGAGGGAGGGCACTGAAGCTTTCTTT. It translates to CASTRREGTEAFF.

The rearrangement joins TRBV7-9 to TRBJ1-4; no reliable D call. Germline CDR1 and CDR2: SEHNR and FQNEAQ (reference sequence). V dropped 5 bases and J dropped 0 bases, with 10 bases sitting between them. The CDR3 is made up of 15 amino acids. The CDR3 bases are TGTGCCAGCAGCAAAGGAACGGCAACTAATGAAAAACTGTTTTTT. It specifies CASSKGTATNEKLFF.